This T cell receptor (beta chain) was captured in a study of metastatic and nonmetastatic thyroid tumors. Turning to the study itself: The authors compared repertoires across blood and tumor or nodule tissue from malignant and benign thyroid patients. Whole-study findings and limits: Across blood and tumor, TCR beta diversity in malignant thyroid tumors was reportedly significantly higher than in benign nodules.

This clone was observed many times. Its antigen remains unknown. Original methodology: A classifier for distant metastasis in papillary thyroid cancer was constructed using CDR3 differences observed across clinicopathological groups. MiXCR reprocessed the PCR reads for TCRdb. The V and J calls shown here were made by TCRdb, not taken from the authors' results. In the table there are about 93,000 clones, roughly 13% of which are singletons. Among the patients, none had received any treatment before thyroid surgery. CDR3 length: 14 amino acids. Germline V lookup: CDR1 MNHNS, CDR2 SASEGT. Trimming removed 5 bases at V and 0 bases at J, with 9 bases between.

Source material: blood. The chain is built from TRBV6-1 and TRBJ2-3; maybe TRBD1 (6 bases). This TCR was recovered from a female donor with papillary thyroid cancer or a benign thyroid nodule (not recorded which). Some clones in this sample may be carry-over from other donors' samples. CDR3 in DNA: TGTGCCAGCAGTCCCACAGGGAGCACAGATACGCAGTATTTT. Residues: CASSPTGSTDTQYF.